The rows below give T cell receptor beta chains drawn from one sample of a study of response to subunit inactivated influenza vaccine. TCRdb itself ran the RT-PCR reads through MiXCR, one entry per CDR3 protein. Among 450,000 to 700,000 distinct CDR3 sequences, around 15% were seen once, and the ten largest hold approximately 12%. The specimen was PBMCs from blood, collected about 13 days after vaccination. These receptors were collected from a man aged 45 to 65 who received an inactivated influenza vaccine. CDR3s include the opening cysteine and the closing phenylalanine or tryptophan. The D gene is left open where the match is weak. Clone size is stated in some rows and not others, as once, few, many or a class when expanded.

TGTGCCAGCAGCAGAGAAAGCTCCTATAATTCACCCCTCCACTTT,CASSRESSYNSPLHF,TRBV5-6,NA,NA,TRBJ1-6
TGTGCCAGCAGTTCAGGGGGACTAGCGGGAGGGTACAATGAGCAGTTCTTC,CASSSGGLAGGYNEQFF,TRBV27,TRBD2,few,TRBJ2-1
TGTGCCAGCAGTCTTACTCTTAGACTAGCGGGGGGGCCAAATGAGCAGTTCTTC,CASSLTLRLAGGPNEQFF,TRBV12-3/TRBV12-4,TRBD2,NA,TRBJ2-1
TGCGCCAGCAGCCCGAGTAGGGTGAATGAAAAACTGTTTTTT,CASSPSRVNEKLFF,TRBV5-1,NA,NA,TRBJ1-4
TGTGCCAGCGCTCAAGAACTGGGGACTAGCGGGAGCGACACCGGGGAGCTGTTTTTT,CASAQELGTSGSDTGELFF,TRBV28,TRBD2,few,TRBJ2-2
TGCGCCAGCAGCTCAGGGGGCACCGGGGAGCTGTTTTTT,CASSSGGTGELFF,TRBV5-1,TRBD1,many,TRBJ2-2
TGTGCCAGCAGCTATGGCTACAGGGAAGATACGCAGTATTTT,CASSYGYREDTQYF,TRBV7-9,NA,many,TRBJ2-3
TGTGCCACCAGTGAGGGTAGCGGGAGATTTGACGATACGCAGTATTTT,CATSEGSGRFDDTQYF,TRBV24-1,TRBD2,NA,TRBJ2-3
TGCAGCGGCGGACTAGCGGGATCCTACAATGAGCAGTTCTTC,CSGGLAGSYNEQFF,TRBV29-1,TRBD2,NA,TRBJ2-1
TGTGCCAGCAGCCCTTCAAGTCAGGGACCCTATGGCTACACCTTC,CASSPSSQGPYGYTF,TRBV28,NA,NA,TRBJ1-2
TGTGCCAGCAGTTACACCACAGATACGCAGTATTTT,CASSYTTDTQYF,TRBV6-2/TRBV6-3,NA,NA,TRBJ2-3
TGTGCCAGCAGCGTAGGCGGATATAGCAATCAGCCCCAGCATTTT,CASSVGGYSNQPQHF,TRBV9,NA,NA,TRBJ1-5
TGTGCCAGCAGCTCAGAACGGACCCTTCAAGCTTTCTTT,CASSSERTLQAFF,TRBV7-9,NA,few,TRBJ1-1
TGCAGCGGAGAGGGCCCGGCCAATATCCCGGCTAATGAAAAACTGTTTTTT,CSGEGPANIPANEKLFF,TRBV20-1,NA,NA,TRBJ1-4
TGTGCCACCAGCAGAGATGAAGGTGCATACGCGCAGTATTTT,CATSRDEGAYAQYF,TRBV15,NA,NA,TRBJ2-3
TGCAGTGCTCCTCGGGCGGACGTAGAGAACACCGGGGAGCTGTTTTTT,CSAPRADVENTGELFF,TRBV20-1,NA,few,TRBJ2-2
TGTGCCAGCACATCCGCCACTTACTATGGCTACACCTTC,CASTSATYYGYTF,TRBV6-2/TRBV6-3,NA,few,TRBJ1-2
TGTGCCAGCAGCTTAGCGGCCTTCTCCTACAATGAGCAGTTCTTC,CASSLAAFSYNEQFF,TRBV11-2,NA,NA,TRBJ2-1
TGCGCCAGCAGCTTGTGGGGGGCTGAGACCTACGAGCAGTACTTC,CASSLWGAETYEQYF,TRBV5-1,NA,few,TRBJ2-7
TGTGCCAGCAGCCAGTATAAGTCAGATACGCAGTATTTT,CASSQYKSDTQYF,TRBV3-1,NA,NA,TRBJ2-3
TGTGCCAGCTCACTGGGGACCGCTTTCAATGAGCAGTTCTTC,CASSLGTAFNEQFF,TRBV18,NA,NA,TRBJ2-1
TGTGCCAGCAGTTACCATAAAAAGTGGGATACTGAGCAGTTCTTC,CASSYHKKWDTEQFF,TRBV6-2/TRBV6-3,NA,many,TRBJ2-1
TGTGCCAGCAGCTTCACGAGGGGGTCTAGCGGGAATGACAATGAGCAGTTCTTC,CASSFTRGSSGNDNEQFF,TRBV11-2,TRBD2,many,TRBJ2-1
TGTGCCAGCAGCTTAGAGGGGACAGCGCCCCTCCACTTT,CASSLEGTAPLHF,TRBV7-9,TRBD1,few,TRBJ1-6
TGTGCCAGCAGTTTAGGTATCAGGGCAAGCACAGATACGCAGTATTTT,CASSLGIRASTDTQYF,TRBV12-3/TRBV12-4,NA,many,TRBJ2-3
TGCAGTGCTAGAGATATAGGGGGGGCCAAAGGGATCGATAGCACCGGGGAGCTGTTTTTT,CSARDIGGAKGIDSTGELFF,TRBV20-1,NA,once,TRBJ2-2
TGTGCCAGCAGCACCCGACAGGGATCCGGGGAGCTGTTTTTT,CASSTRQGSGELFF,TRBV7-2,TRBD1,NA,TRBJ2-2
TGTGCCAGCAGCTTAGGGGGGAGCGGGGGAGATACGCAGTATTTT,CASSLGGSGGDTQYF,TRBV7-2,TRBD2,NA,TRBJ2-3
TGTGCCAGTAGTATCAACCAAGGGATTGCCAATGAGCAGTTCTTC,CASSINQGIANEQFF,TRBV19,NA,NA,TRBJ2-1
TGCAGCGGCTCCCAGGGTACGAGTAGGGATGGCTACACCTTC,CSGSQGTSRDGYTF,TRBV29-1,NA,NA,TRBJ1-2
TGTGCCAGCAGTGAGTTGGGGACAGGGTCATCCACCCCAGGGTACTTC,CASSELGTGSSTPGYF,TRBV27,TRBD1,NA,TRBJ2-4
TGCAGTGCTAGAGATAGAGCGGGGGCAGCCTACGAGCAGTACTTC,CSARDRAGAAYEQYF,TRBV20-1,TRBD2,few,TRBJ2-7
TGTGCCAGCAGTTTAGGGGGCATGGTAGCGGGAGGCCTTAACTCCTCCTACGAGCAGTACTTC,CASSLGGMVAGGLNSSYEQYF,TRBV28,TRBD2,NA,TRBJ2-7
TGTGCCAGCAGTTTCTCGGGACTCCTAAGGTCCGGGGAGCTGTTTTTT,CASSFSGLLRSGELFF,TRBV6-5,NA,few,TRBJ2-2
TGCGCCAGCAGCCAGACAGCGTACGGAAACACCATATATTTT,CASSQTAYGNTIYF,TRBV4-3,NA,few,TRBJ1-3
TGCGCCAGCAGCTTGGACCTACCCCCCTACGAGCAGTACTTC,CASSLDLPPYEQYF,TRBV5-1,NA,NA,TRBJ2-7
TGCGCCAGCAGCCTCAATATCGGCGACAGGGGGAATCAGCCCCAGCATTTT,CASSLNIGDRGNQPQHF,TRBV4-1,TRBD1,NA,TRBJ1-5
TGTGCCAGCAGCCTCGTTCCTAGGGGAGGATCCCACAATGAGCAGTTCTTC,CASSLVPRGGSHNEQFF,TRBV9,NA,few,TRBJ2-1
TGCAGCGTTCAACATGGGACAGGGAACACCGGGGAGCTGTTTTTT,CSVQHGTGNTGELFF,TRBV29-1,TRBD1,many,TRBJ2-2
TGTGCCAGCAGCGTAGGGACGGACTCCTACGAGCAGTACTTC,CASSVGTDSYEQYF,TRBV9,NA,few,TRBJ2-7
TGTGCCAGCAGAGATATAGCGGGGTCAGCCTACGAGCAGTACTTC,CASRDIAGSAYEQYF,TRBV7-9,TRBD2,NA,TRBJ2-7
TGCGCCAGCAGCTCCCGGACTGTGTACCAAGAGACCCAGTACTTC,CASSSRTVYQETQYF,TRBV4-1,NA,NA,TRBJ2-5
TGCAGTGCCCCTCGGACAGGCTGGCACGAGCAGTACTTC,CSAPRTGWHEQYF,TRBV20-1,TRBD1,once,TRBJ2-7
TGCAGTGCTACCAGCGGGGGATCAACAGATACGCAGTATTTT,CSATSGGSTDTQYF,TRBV20-1,TRBD2,many,TRBJ2-3
TGTGCCACCAGTACCCGGGGATCCTACAATGAGCAGTTCTTC,CATSTRGSYNEQFF,TRBV24-1,NA,few,TRBJ2-1
TGCAGCGTTGAACAGGGGGACGAGCAGTACTTC,CSVEQGDEQYF,TRBV29-1,TRBD1,many,TRBJ2-7
TGTGCCAGCAGCTTAAAGGACGGTCCGGTGGCCCAGTACTTC,CASSLKDGPVAQYF,TRBV7-3,NA,once,TRBJ2-5
TGCAGTTTCCGGGACAGAGCGGGCTACACCTTC,CSFRDRAGYTF,TRBV29-1,TRBD1,few,TRBJ1-2
TGTGCCAGCAGCCAGAGCGGACCTACCGGAGGGTCCCAGTACTTC,CASSQSGPTGGSQYF,TRBV14,NA,many,TRBJ2-5
TGCAGTGCTAGAGATCCGCGGGGGATACGCTACGAGCAGTACTTC,CSARDPRGIRYEQYF,TRBV20-1,TRBD2,NA,TRBJ2-7
TGTGCCAGCAGGTCAAGGGCTGGAAACACCATATATTTT,CASRSRAGNTIYF,TRBV27,NA,few,TRBJ1-3
TGTGCCAGCAGCCTGACTAGCGGGAGGGCAGATACGCAGTATTTT,CASSLTSGRADTQYF,TRBV7-3,TRBD2,NA,TRBJ2-3
TGTGCCAGCAGAACCGGACAGGGCGGCACAGATACGCAGTATTTT,CASRTGQGGTDTQYF,TRBV6-1,TRBD1,few,TRBJ2-3
TGTGCCAGCAGTTACCCGAAGACCACAGATACGCAGTATTTT,CASSYPKTTDTQYF,TRBV6-2/TRBV6-3,NA,few,TRBJ2-3
TGTGCCAGCAGCAAATCTCCGGACTGCACCGGGGAGCTGTTTTTT,CASSKSPDCTGELFF,TRBV21-1,NA,few,TRBJ2-2